One and the same sample provided the 16 T cell receptor beta chains below, sequenced in a study of prognosis after radiotherapy for stage I lung cancer. Genomic DNA provided the template from which TCR beta CDR3 was amplified by two-round multiplex PCR. Gene-specific primers for each TRBV and TRBJ gene drove first-round PCR. TCRdb passed the multiplex PCR reads through MiXCR, listing each CDR3 protein once. The data contain some 19,000 distinct CDR3 sequences, 45% to 55% of them singletons. Sample: PBMCs, taken before or after stereotactic body radiation therapy (not recorded which). These receptors were obtained from a donor over 45 with non-small cell lung cancer.

This clonotype qualifies as medium-sized. The chain carries TRBV19 and TRBJ1-6; D perhaps matches TRBD1 (6 bases). Germline CDR1 is LNHDA and CDR2 is SQIVND (reference sequence). CDR3 size: 15 residues. The ends were cut back, 4 bases at V and 6 bases at J, with 13 bases in the middle. CDR3 sequence (DNA): TGTGCCAGTAGTAGAGACGGAGGGGGTAATTCACCCCTCCACTTT. Its protein is CASSRDGGGNSPLHF. Full variable domain (rest looked up from reference TRBV19 and TRBJ1-6): DGGITQSPKYLFRKEGQNVTLSCEQNLNHDAMYWYRQDPGQGLRLIYYSQIVNDFQKGDIAEGYSVSREKKESFPLTVTSAQKNPTAFYLCASSRDGGGNSPLHFGNGTRLTVT.

This clonotype has ten or more counts. The chain couples TRBV6-1 to TRBJ1-6; D unclear. V lost 4 bases and J lost 4, with 8 bases in between. The length of the CDR3 is 14 residues. In germline, CDR1 is MNHNS, CDR2 SASEGT. CDR3: CASSAGPYNSPLHF. CDR3 DNA: TGTGCCAGCAGTGCCGGGCCGTATAATTCACCCCTCCACTTT.

In this sample, this clonotype turned up many times. The chain carries TRBV20-1 and TRBJ1-6; weak D call: TRBD1 (6 bases). Germline-derived CDR1 and CDR2 are DFQATT and SNEGSKA (reference sequence). The CDR3 consists of 15 residues. V was pared by 1 base and J by 7 bases, with 14 bases between. The CDR3 region is CSARGTGRDNSPLHF. DNA of the CDR3: TGCAGTGCTAGAGGTACAGGGAGAGACAATTCACCCCTCCACTTT.

This clonotype ranks as medium-sized. CDR3 bases: TGTGCCAGCAGTGAAGCTGGGACCGGGGAGCTGTTTTTT. This codes for CASSEAGTGELFF. The J gene is TRBJ2-2, the V gene TRBV2; D ambiguous. The ends were cut back, 0 bases at V and 5 bases at J, with 4 bases in the middle. The germline V gene has CDR1 SNHLY and CDR2 FYNNEI. The CDR3 sequence is 13 residues long.

This clonotype was counted many times. Given a much more abundant clone one base away, this may be a read error. This chain links TRBV7-8 with TRBJ2-7; 11 bases map to TRBD2. The J segment lost 0 bases and the V segment lost 1 base, leaving 5 bases of the junction unmatched. The CDR3 spans 17 residues. Germline values: CDR1 SGHVS, CDR2 FQNEAQ. The CDR3 is CASSLGSGTSGSYEQYF. CDR3 DNA: TGTGCCAGCAGCTTAGGAAGTGGGACTAGCGGCTCCTACGAGCAGTACTTC.

This CDR3 reads CASGLEGFVYTF. Written as DNA, the CDR3 is TGCGCCAGCGGCCTAGAGGGGTTTGTCTACACCTTC. This sequence joins TRBV5-1 and TRBJ1-2, with D perhaps matching TRBD1 (5 bases). Germline V gene sequence: CDR1 SGHRS, CDR2 YFSETQ. The V gene lost 7 bases and the J gene lost 10 bases, with 17 bases spanning the gap. This CDR3 spans 12 amino acids.

This clonotype was counted at least ten times. This sequence joins TRBV19 and TRBJ2-4; D remains ambiguous. Germline V lookup: CDR1 LNHDA, CDR2 SQIVND (reference sequence). This CDR3 contains 13 residues. Trimming cost V 3 bases and J 8 bases, with 11 bases left between them. This chain's CDR3 is CASSIPSSYIQYF. For the CDR3, the DNA is TGTGCCAGTAGTATCCCCAGTTCGTACATTCAGTACTTC.

This clonotype was recorded at least ten times. The CDR3 sequence: CASPGEGSNQPQHF. CDR3 DNA sequence: TGTGCAAGCCCGGGGGAGGGTAGCAATCAGCCCCAGCATTTT. The chain uses TRBV7-3 and TRBJ1-5; TRBD1 is a possible D gene (5 bases). Germline V gives CDR1 SGHTA, CDR2 FQGTGA. The CDR3 sequence is 14 residues long.

This sequence joins TRBV5-1 and TRBJ2-7; 7 nucleotides agree with TRBD2. The trim removed 2 bases at V and 5 bases at J, leaving 7 bases unmatched. The length of the CDR3 is 14 residues. Germline values: CDR1 SGHRS, CDR2 YFSETQ. This CDR3 reads CASSFGGSNDEQYF. In DNA, the CDR3 is TGCGCCAGCAGCTTCGGCGGGAGTAACGACGAGCAGTACTTC.

A few counts support this clonotype. A far bigger clonotype differs at one base, so this is likely a read error. This chain connects TRBV6-2 or TRBV6-3 to TRBJ2-1; unclear D gene. Germline V gene sequence: CDR1 MNHEY, CDR2 SVGEGT. This CDR3 contains 12 residues. The ends were cut back, 5 bases at V and 6 bases at J, with 8 bases in the middle. The chain's CDR3 is CASSPSGNEQFF. DNA for the CDR3: TGTGCCAGCAGTCCCAGTGGCAATGAGCAGTTCTTC.

This clonotype was seen at least ten times. The chain combines TRBV20-1 with TRBJ2-3; possible D gene TRBD1, 6 bases. V was trimmed by 4 bases and J by 4 bases, leaving 12 bases between them. The CDR3 is made up of 13 amino acids. The germline CDR1 and CDR2 sequences are DFQATT and SNEGSKA (reference sequence). The CDR3 sequence: CSAILGQSDTQYF. The CDR3 nucleotides are TGCAGTGCTATCCTAGGACAGTCAGATACGCAGTATTTT.

This clonotype was counted many times. This sequence joins TRBV24-1 and TRBJ2-5, with 9 bases identical to TRBD1. The CDR3 loop spans 14 amino acids. Germline CDR1 reads KGHDR; CDR2 reads SFDVKD. V gave up 7 bases and J gave up 5 bases; unmatched junction bases: 7. The CDR3 nucleotides are TGTGCCACCAGCCGGACAGGGGCGGGGGAGACCCAGTACTTC. It encodes CATSRTGAGETQYF.

In its sample, this clonotype was seen many times. The chain links TRBV10-3 to TRBJ1-1; TRBD1 is a possible D gene (6 bases). Per germline, CDR1 ENHRY and CDR2 SYGVKD. V lost 4 bases to trimming and J lost 5 bases, with 14 bases between them. CDR3 size: 14 residues. CDR3: CAISAWGGRTEAFF. CDR3 sequence (DNA): TGTGCCATCAGTGCGTGGGGGGGGCGGACTGAAGCTTTCTTT.

As for this clonotype: An end of the junction does not agree with germline; a read error may underlie this. The chain employs TRBV28 and TRBJ2-1; 9 nucleotides line up with TRBD2. The CDR3 sequence is 16 residues long. Germline-derived CDR1 and CDR2 are MDHEN and SYDVKM. In DNA, the CDR3 is TGTGCCAGCAGCCCCCACGGAGCGGGAGGAATGTATGAGCGGTTCTTC. Its translation is CASSPHGAGGMYERFF.

This clonotype was found many times. J is TRBJ1-4 and V is TRBV12-3 or TRBV12-4, with 10 positions matching TRBD1. The V gene end was trimmed by 6 bases and the J gene end by 4 bases; junction bases not matched to a gene: 8. This CDR3 is built from 16 residues. Here the CDR3 DNA reads TGTGCCAGCAGGACCGGGACAGGGGCTTTTAATGAAAAACTGTTTTTT. Translation gives CASRTGTGAFNEKLFF.

A note on this clonotype: One end of the junction fails to match germline, which may point to a read error. The chain carries TRBV28 and TRBJ2-7, with no clear D. The CDR3 extends over 14 amino acids. Germline CDR1 is MDHEN and CDR2 is SYDVKM. In DNA, the CDR3 is TGTCCCAGCAGTCCTTACAGTAATCCCTACGAGCAGTACTTC. As protein: CPSSPYSNPYEQYF.